One and the same sample provided the 28 T cell receptor beta chains below, sequenced in a study of cytomegalovirus exposure and HLA in healthy donors. The PCR contained 60 Vbeta and 13 Jbeta primers. The repertoire was sequenced with immunoSEQ multiplex PCR; TCRdb's copy has only in-frame clones and lacks some. The repertoire holds under 90,000 clones, roughly 72% seen once, with approximately 9% in the top ten. Material: PBMCs. The source of these receptors is a man in his forties in good health and CMV-seropositive.

The V call is TRBV30, the J call TRBJ2-1; D is undetermined. Germline V CDR1 and CDR2: GTSNPN, SVGIG (reference sequence). The CDR3 runs 14 residues. V was shortened by 0 bases and J by 1 base, with 7 bases between the two germline ends. The CDR3 protein is CAWSVQSSYNEQFF. Here the CDR3 DNA reads TGTGCCTGGAGTGTCCAGTCTTCCTACAATGAGCAGTTCTTC.

This sequence joins TRBV7-8 and TRBJ1-2; 10 bases match TRBD1. Germline CDR1 and CDR2: SGHVS and FQNEAQ. V was clipped by 5 bases and J by 6 bases; unmatched bases: 3. The CDR3 consists of 13 residues. CDR3 loop: CASSRDRGHGYTF. The CDR3 DNA reads TGTGCCAGCAGCCGGGACAGGGGTCATGGCTACACCTTC.

The chain combines TRBV9 with TRBJ2-1; D is perhaps TRBD2 (5 bases). Between the trimmed V and J ends, which lost 4 bases and 3 bases, there was a span of 20 bases. Germline V gene sequence: CDR1 SGDLS, CDR2 YYNGEE. The CDR3 runs to 17 residues. The CDR3 bases are TGTGCCAGCAGCCCTCTCATTCAGCGGACCCTCTACAATGAGCAGTTCTTC. This sequence encodes CASSPLIQRTLYNEQFF.

This rearrangement joins TRBV4-3 to TRBJ1-2, with D unclear. There are 13 residues in the CDR3. Germline assignment: CDR1 LGHNA and CDR2 YSLEER. Trimming removed 0 bases from V and 5 bases from J, with 7 bases in between. As DNA, the CDR3 is TGCGCCAGCAGCCAAGATCCAGGATATGGCTACACCTTC. Amino acids: CASSQDPGYGYTF.

This clone was observed a few times. The chain uses TRBV6-6 and TRBJ1-5, with 9 bases identical to TRBD1. CDR1 is MNHNY, CDR2 SVGAGI, per germline (reference sequence). J was trimmed by 8 bases and V by 4 bases; bases with no gene match: 6. The CDR3 covers 14 residues. The chain's CDR3 is CASSFGQGTEPQHF. CDR3 sequence (DNA): TGTGCCAGCAGTTTTGGACAGGGGACGGAGCCCCAGCATTTT.

The chain recombines TRBV18 with TRBJ2-2, with D possibly TRBD1 on 6 matching bases. The CDR3 totals 15 residues. The germline V and J ends were trimmed by 5 bases and 4 bases, with 14 bases remaining between them. The germline V gene has CDR1 KGHSH and CDR2 LQKENI. The CDR3 here is CASSRPGQGTGELFF. In nucleotides, the CDR3 is TGTGCCAGCTCAAGACCGGGACAAGGCACCGGGGAGCTGTTTTTT.

The rearrangement joins TRBV5-1 to TRBJ1-2; D gene unclear. CDR1 and CDR2 (germline): SGHRS, YFSETQ. The germline V and J ends were trimmed by 0 bases and 4 bases, with 13 bases remaining between them. The CDR3 totals 15 residues. The CDR3 sequence is CASSLGTDIPYGYTF. In DNA form, the CDR3 reads TGCGCCAGCAGCTTGGGAACAGACATCCCCTATGGCTACACCTTC.

In this sample, this clone turned up a few times. The V gene is TRBV15, the J gene TRBJ1-5; perhaps TRBD1 as D (6 bases). The CDR3 has 14 amino acids. Germline V CDR1 and CDR2: LNHNV, YYDKDF (reference sequence). Trimming left V 0 bases short and J 8 bases short, with 11 bases between. The CDR3 nucleotides are TGTGCCACCAGCAGAGACAGGGGAGCCAAGCCCCAGCATTTT. Protein product: CATSRDRGAKPQHF.

This chain connects TRBV27 to TRBJ2-1; D is unresolved. In germline, CDR1 is MNHEY, CDR2 SMNVEV (reference sequence). The V end lost 6 bases, the J end lost 1 base, and 13 bases lay between the germline ends. The CDR3 extends over 15 amino acids. For the CDR3, the DNA is TGTGCCAGCAGGGTGAAGTCGGGTTCCTACAATGAGCAGTTCTTC. This codes for CASRVKSGSYNEQFF.

The chain joins TRBV6-1 to TRBJ2-1; 9 bases align to TRBD2. Germline values: CDR1 MNHNS, CDR2 SASEGT. The junction had 8 bases not matched to a gene; V was cut back by 8 bases and J by 6 bases. The CDR3 consists of 14 residues. The CDR3: CASHSGGFVNEQFF. The CDR3 region has the DNA TGTGCCAGCCATAGCGGGGGCTTCGTCAATGAGCAGTTCTTC.

The J gene is TRBJ1-5, the V gene TRBV30, with 7 bases that match TRBD1. CDR3 length equals 14 residues. V lost 1 base and J lost 4; bases outside the gene matches: 4. Germline CDR1 reads GTSNPN; CDR2 reads SVGIG (reference sequence). As DNA, the CDR3 is TGTGCCTGGAGTGGCGGGACAGAAAATCAGCCCCAGCATTTT. Encoded protein: CAWSGGTENQPQHF. Full variable domain (rest looked up from reference TRBV30 and TRBJ1-5): SQTIHQWPATLVQPVGSPLSLECTVEGTSNPNLYWYRQAAGRGLQLLFYSVGIGQISSEVPQNLSASRPQDRQFILSSKKLLLSDSGFYLCAWSGGTENQPQHFGDGTRLSIL.

The chain is built from TRBV7-9 and TRBJ2-7; D gene unclear. The V gene's germline CDR1 is SEHNR and CDR2 FQNEAQ (reference sequence). CDR3 length: 15 residues. Trimming took off 1 base at V and 2 bases at J, with 12 bases between the two ends. CDR3 amino acids: CASSLGAGYTYEQYF. CDR3 sequence (DNA): TGTGCCAGCAGCTTAGGGGCAGGCTACACCTACGAGCAGTACTTC.

The rearrangement uses TRBV14 and TRBJ1-1; no clear D. This CDR3 is 14 amino acids long. The germline gives CDR1 SGHDN, CDR2 FVKESK. Between the trimmed V and J ends, which lost 1 base and 8 bases, there was a span of 14 bases. This CDR3 is CASSQVLVSTEAFF. In nucleotides, the CDR3 is TGTGCCAGCAGCCAAGTATTAGTTTCCACCGAAGCTTTCTTT.

This clone showed up just a few times. The chain uses TRBV7-3 and TRBJ2-5; 8 bases fit TRBD2. Germline loops: CDR1 SGHTA, CDR2 FQGTGA. The CDR3 is 15 amino acids. V shed 2 bases and J 5 bases; nucleotides not matched to a gene: 7. DNA of the CDR3: TGTGCCAGCAGCTTAGTCCTAGCGGGTGGGGAGACCCAGTACTTC. This encodes CASSLVLAGGETQYF.

The DNA for the CDR3 is TGCGCCAGCAGCCAAACAGGACCTAGTTCACCCCTCCACTTT. Protein sequence: CASSQTGPSSPLHF. This chain joins TRBV4-1 and TRBJ1-6, with TRBD1 as a possible D gene (5 bases). V lost 2 bases to trimming and J lost 9 bases, with 11 bases between them. The CDR3 loop spans 14 amino acids. Germline values: CDR1 MGHRA, CDR2 YSYEKL.

This clone occurred a few times. This specimen includes other DNA sequences encoding the same CDR3. The chain carries TRBV2 and TRBJ1-3; unclear D gene. The CDR3 covers 14 residues. The V gene lost 2 bases and the J gene lost 0 bases, with 5 bases spanning the gap. The germline V gene encodes CDR1 SNHLY and CDR2 FYNNEI. CDR3 sequence (DNA): TGTGCCAGCAGTGAATATAGCTCTGGAAACACCATATATTTT. Translated, it gives CASSEYSSGNTIYF.

V usage is TRBV7-3 and J usage is TRBJ2-1; the D gene is possibly TRBD2 (6 bases). The CDR3 is 13 residues long. Germline CDR1 SGHTA, CDR2 FQGTGA. Trimming took off 8 bases at V and 5 bases at J, with 13 bases between the two ends. The CDR3 coding sequence is TGTGCCAGCGGGACTCGCCAAAACAATGAGCAGTTCTTC. This codes for CASGTRQNNEQFF.

This clone was seen more than once but under ten times. The V and J genes are TRBV19 and TRBJ2-5; 7 positions agree with TRBD1. Trimming removed 3 bases from V and 3 bases from J; junction bases left unmatched: 1. The CDR3 spans 13 residues. Germline CDR1 is LNHDA and CDR2 is SQIVND (reference sequence). The CDR3 bases are TGTGCCAGTAGTATTCAGGGGGAAGAGACCCAGTACTTC. This encodes CASSIQGEETQYF.

This clone appeared once. V usage is TRBV19 and J usage is TRBJ2-5; maybe TRBD2 (5 bases). The CDR3 totals 12 residues. Germline V lookup: CDR1 LNHDA, CDR2 SQIVND (reference sequence). V lost 11 bases and J 5 bases, leaving 15 bases between the germline ends. CDR3 nucleotide sequence: TGTGCCGCGGGTCGGGTTGATGAGACCCAGTACTTC. Encoded protein: CAAGRVDETQYF.

This rearrangement joins TRBV7-2 to TRBJ1-5, with TRBD1 matching 10 bases. This CDR3 region has 14 residues. The ends lost 1 base at V and 8 bases at J; junction bases unmatched: 2. Germline values: CDR1 SGHTA, CDR2 FQGNSA. The CDR3 loop reads CASSLGTGGKPQHF. In DNA form, the CDR3 reads TGTGCCAGCAGCTTAGGGACAGGGGGTAAGCCCCAGCATTTT.

CDR3 nucleotides: TGTGCCAGCAGCTTAGGTTTGCTAGCGGGAAACACAGATACGCAGTATTTT. As protein: CASSLGLLAGNTDTQYF. J is TRBJ2-3 and V is TRBV11-3, with TRBD2 identical over 9 bases. Germline loops: CDR1 SGHNT, CDR2 YENEEA. V lost 1 base, J lost 2 bases, and 7 bases stayed unmatched. The CDR3 covers 17 residues.

This sequence joins TRBV7-2 and TRBJ2-1; 10 bases match TRBD1. The ends lost 3 bases at V and 4 bases at J; junction bases unmatched: 3. This CDR3 spans 15 amino acids. CDR1 is SGHTA, CDR2 FQGNSA, per germline. The CDR3 sequence: CASSFDRGLYNEQFF. In nucleotides, the CDR3 is TGTGCCAGCAGCTTCGACAGGGGGCTATACAATGAGCAGTTCTTC.

The rearrangement joins TRBV7-3 to TRBJ1-1, with a possible D match to TRBD1 (5 bases). The CDR3 covers 13 residues. V was clipped by 3 bases and J by 4 bases, with 9 bases between them. The V gene's germline CDR1 is SGHTA and CDR2 FQGTGA. CDR3 sequence: CASSLQGGTEAFF. The CDR3 coding sequence is TGTGCCAGCAGCTTGCAGGGTGGCACTGAAGCTTTCTTT.

The sample holds a few counts of this clone. The chain recombines TRBV7-9 with TRBJ2-2; 9 positions agree with TRBD1. The CDR3 is 17 amino acids. J lost 1 base, V lost 4 bases, and 7 bases had no gene match. Germline V gene sequence: CDR1 SEHNR, CDR2 FQNEAQ (reference sequence). The CDR3: CASSSKTGGLNTGELFF. In nucleotides, the CDR3 is TGTGCCAGCAGCTCAAAGACAGGGGGATTGAACACCGGGGAGCTGTTTTTT. Filled out from reference TRBV7-9 and TRBJ2-2, the complete variable domain reads DTGVSQNPRHKITKRGQNVTFRCDPISEHNRLYWYRQTLGQGPEFLTYFQNEAQLEKSRLLSDRFSAERPKGSFSTLEIQRTEQGDSAMYLCASSSKTGGLNTGELFFGEGSRLTVL.

The chain links TRBV27 to TRBJ1-1; tentative D call: TRBD1 (5 bases). The V gene's germline CDR1 is MNHEY and CDR2 SMNVEV (reference sequence). Trimming took off 8 bases at V and 5 bases at J, with 15 bases between the two ends. The CDR3 consists of 13 residues. This CDR3 reads CASSRAFGTEAFF. In DNA form, the CDR3 reads TGTGCCAGCTCCAGGGCTTTCGGAACTGAAGCTTTCTTT.

The rearrangement joins TRBV6-1 to TRBJ2-3; no clear D gene. Per germline, CDR1 MNHNS and CDR2 SASEGT. This CDR3 is 12 amino acids long. Trimming left V 3 bases short and J 3 bases short, with 4 bases between. The CDR3 DNA follows: TGTGCCAGCAGTGAGGAGACAGATACGCAGTATTTT. Its translation is CASSEETDTQYF.

This clone has only a few counts. This same CDR3 is encoded by further DNA sequences in the sample. The rearrangement uses TRBV12-2 and TRBJ2-3; the table's D call of TRBD2 was not tested on the DNA. TRBV12-2 constitutes a pseudogene. The CDR3 runs to 19 residues. The CDR3 region is CASRLAASGGTDHTDTQYF. CDR3 sequence (DNA): TGTGCAAGTCGCTTAGCGGCTAGCGGGGGGACCGACCACACAGATACGCAGTATTTT.

This clone was seen once. The chain combines TRBV19 with TRBJ1-4, with 10 bases matching TRBD1. The J segment lost 6 bases and the V segment lost 10 bases, leaving 5 bases of the junction unmatched. The CDR3 runs to 13 residues. Germline values: CDR1 LNHDA, CDR2 SQIVND (reference sequence). This chain's CDR3 is CATSGTGDEKLFF. The CDR3 DNA reads TGTGCCACTTCCGGGACAGGGGATGAAAAACTGTTTTTT.